The following is a TCR beta chain sequence with its context. Its cognate antigen has yet to be identified. Per-nucleotide qualities are absent, and no much larger clonotype sits a single base away. The immunoSEQ Assay, a bias-controlled multiplex PCR, was used to amplify TCRbeta CDR3 regions from genomic DNA. From the authors' description of their analysis: The number of nucleated cells in each sample was estimated by amplification of reference gene primers within the assay. To quantify the absolute abundance of each unique TCRbeta CDR3 rearrangement, sequence reads were collapsed and filtered. For each sample, productive Simpson clonality was calculated as the square root of Simpson's diversity index across productive rearrangements. TCRdb mirrors the immuneACCESS table, restricted to in-frame sequences. Some clones are absent from its copies; in checked studies, under half trace to an unresolved V gene, and the reason for the others is unknown. Clone size and the V and J calls come from that table; the DNA yielded D and trimming. The sample has about 240,000 clones on record, around 89% of them singletons. The ten largest clones capture over 4% of the sample.

These data come from a study of blood T cell repertoires in COVID-19 (TCRdb year 2020). With regard to the full study: Samples from collaborators originated in the United States, Italy and Spain and spanned both the acute and convalescent phases of COVID-19. Deeply sampled blood TCRbeta repertoires from subjects exposed to, actively infected with, or recovered from COVID-19 were included in the dataset. The prospective study material was composed of cDNA or gDNA derived from T cells, B-cell-depleted T cells, or PBMCs. HLA class I and class II types, where available, came from metadata supplied by the sample provider rather than from assay-based typing. The repertoires were released in a freely available public database meant as a resource for research on the immune response to SARS-CoV-2. Nearly every sample came with metadata listing a de-identified subject ID, COVID-19 status, age in years and sex. The samples were drawn from two sources: the first 160 participants of the ongoing ImmuneRACE study, and fewer than 1,500 subjects contributed by 6 global collaborators. Overall study outcomes, separate from this receptor: The quantity of clinical and demographic metadata differed by source and by participant and was supplied without curation.

Participants in the prospective study were aged about 18 to 100 years, lived in over 20 United States geographic areas, and enrolled through a virtual design. To assign participants to cohorts, the prospective study relied on clinical history that participants themselves reported in a screening survey and a study questionnaire. ImmuneRACE Cohort 3 recovered participants were defined by two consecutive negative NP/OP PCR tests, healthcare professional clearance, or symptom resolution. In the prospective study, whole blood, serum and a nasopharyngeal or oropharyngeal swab were collected from each participant by mobile phlebotomists. Prospective study participants could optionally give additional blood draws and questionnaires over a roughly 2-month period. Before DNA extraction, blood samples from the prospective study were shipped at room temperature or frozen. The CDR3, cysteine through phenylalanine, is 17 amino acids long. The DNA shown is the 51-base CDR3, in frame from base 1. V is trimmed back by 6 bases and J by 4 bases, and the junction contains 16 bases that no gene match accounts for. According to the germline V gene, CDR1 reads SGHAT and CDR2 reads FQNNGV.

Specimen: PBMCs or T cells enriched from blood (not recorded which). This receptor chain uses TRBV11-2 and TRBJ2-5; 8 central nucleotides agree with TRBD2. The sequence came from a woman between 25 and 40 years old who had recovered from COVID-19. CDR3 protein: CASRLRGRLTTIETQYF. The DNA reads as follows: TGTGCCAGCAGGTTGCGCGGGAGGCTTACTACTATAGAGACCCAGTACTTC.